This entry concerns a single T cell receptor (beta chain). Its antigen remains unidentified. Per-base qualities were not stored, and no clone one base away is much larger. TCRbeta CDR3 regions were amplified from genomic DNA by means of the immunoSEQ Assay, a bias-controlled multiplex PCR. On the study's bioinformatics: Nucleated cell counts per sample were estimated from amplification of reference gene primers within the assay. To quantify the absolute abundance of each unique TCRbeta CDR3 rearrangement, sequence reads were collapsed and filtered. For each sample, productive Simpson clonality was calculated as the square root of Simpson's diversity index over productive rearrangements. This is the immuneACCESS table as TCRdb keeps it, with only in-frame sequences that have V and J called. A part of the clones is gone; compared with another copy, unresolved V genes explain less than half, and the rest is unexplained. V and J calls and clone size are copied from that table; D and trimming were computed from the DNA. The sample table lists 200,000 to 250,000 clones, about 79% of them with a count of one. The top ten hold roughly 3.5% of the sample.

After removal of 5 bases from V and 1 base from J, the junction retains 4 bases not matched to a gene. The CDR3, cysteine through phenylalanine, is 14 amino acids long. Just CDR3 DNA is preserved here, 42 bases in frame from base 1. CDR1 and CDR2, per the germline V gene (reference sequence), are LNHNV and YYDKDF. The data stem from a study of blood T cell repertoires in COVID-19 (dated by TCRdb to the early 2020s). Regarding the research as a whole: Samples covering the acute and convalescent phases of COVID-19 were provided by collaborators in the United States, Italy and Spain. The prospective study material was composed of cDNA or gDNA derived from T cells, B-cell-depleted T cells, or PBMCs. Subjects who had been exposed to COVID-19, were actively infected with it, or had recovered from it provided the deeply sampled blood TCRbeta repertoires that made up the dataset. The repertoires were released in a freely available public database intended as a resource for research on the immune response to SARS-CoV-2. Samples came from the ongoing ImmuneRACE study (first 160 participants) plus 1,254 subjects from 6 global collaborators. A de-identified subject ID, COVID-19 status, age in years and sex were almost always included in the sample metadata. Where available, HLA class I and class II types were obtained from metadata supplied by the sample provider rather than from assay-based typing. General conclusions and limits of the study: Clinical and demographic metadata were provided uncurated, with the amount varying by source and participant.

In the prospective study, participants were roughly 18 to 100 years old, resided in about two dozen geographic areas of the United States, and were enrolled through a virtual design. To assign participants to cohorts, the prospective study relied on clinical history that participants themselves reported in a screening survey and a study questionnaire. Recovered participants in ImmuneRACE Cohort 3 were defined as having two consecutive negative NP/OP PCR tests, clearance from a healthcare professional, or resolution of symptoms. Mobile phlebotomists in the prospective study collected whole blood, serum and a nasopharyngeal or oropharyngeal swab from every participant. Over a roughly 2-month period, participants in the prospective study had the option of providing additional blood draws and questionnaires. Blood samples from the prospective study were shipped frozen or at room temperature prior to DNA extraction.

The sequenced sample was PBMCs or T cells enriched from blood (not recorded which). This receptor was obtained from a woman between 55 and 75 years old who had recovered from COVID-19. The rearranged chain carries TRBV15 and TRBJ1-1; 7 of the junction bases match TRBD1. The DNA sequence follows: TGTGCCACCAGCTTCCGACAGGGGAACACTGAAGCTTTCTTT. This sequence encodes CATSFRQGNTEAFF.